The clone carrying this T cell receptor beta chain was counted many times. What it binds is unknown. The J segment lost 7 bases and the V segment lost 7 bases, leaving 11 bases of the junction unmatched. The CDR3 spans 15 residues. Germline CDR1 and CDR2: MNHEY and SVGEGT. Molecular barcoding with unique molecular identifiers was used for the TCRbeta library. TCRdb independently ran MiXCR on the PCR reads; one entry per CDR3 protein. The sample has some 300,000 distinct CDR3 sequences, roughly 7.8% seen once. These data belong to a study of T-cell reconstitution after alpha-beta-depleted transplantation in children. Study-wide points: Most T-cell counts and diversity one year after the transplant came from T cells that were newly produced. There were some patients whose high TCRbeta diversity at day 60 came from surviving recipient T cells and thymic progenitors. About two months after transplant, alpha-beta T cells reportedly came from several hundred expanded graft clones.

This clonotype originated in a female patient between 2 and 15 years old who had a stem cell transplant for Fanconi anemia, so the T cells may come from the graft donor. The sequencing used peripheral blood, collected 360 days after TCRalphabeta/CD19-depleted stem cell transplant. This rearrangement joins TRBV6-2 or TRBV6-3 to TRBJ2-1, with TRBD1 matching 9 bases. The CDR3 region has the DNA TGTGCCAGCACCCGGTCGGGACAGGGTAGAAATGAGCAGTTCTTC. It specifies CASTRSGQGRNEQFF.